The source of this T cell receptor beta chain is a study of T cell responses to AZD1222 COVID-19 vaccine (dated by TCRdb to the early 2020s). With regard to the full study: A total of around 240 trial participants underwent TCR sequencing, of whom 207 received two doses of AZD1222 and roughly 25 received two doses of the MenACWY control vaccine. Trial participants were enrolled by age into subgroups of 18-55, 56-69 and 70-plus years, and around 140, 26 and 57 TCR-sequenced participants, respectively, were included in these subgroups.

Results and caveats for the whole study, not just this receptor: Because no samples from the day 14 peak response were available, repertoires could be characterized only after the peak T cell response. Nearly half of unique spike-specific TCRs reportedly recognized epitopes outside regions mutated in the B.1.351 and B.1.1.7 variants. The vaccine-associated CD4 TCRs covered the entire spike protein, and the dominant responses fell in regions 160-218 and 743-854. Participants were mostly white British and included more females than males, and it was suggested by the authors that clonal diversity may have been underestimated. The 56-69-year group was small, and its depth increase did not reach significance, likely because of low power. After two AZD1222 doses, both the breadth and the depth of spike-specific TCRs were significantly higher than at day 0 and than in MenACWY recipients. Conclusions about previously exposed vaccinees were limited because only six AZD1222 recipients were SARS-CoV-2 seropositive at baseline.

The time point label, read with the paper, signifies: about 28 days (+/-7) after the second vaccine dose. AZD1222 recipients given second doses at about 4 weeks or at about 12 weeks were pooled, since spike-specific TCR depth and breadth were not found to differ between the two schedules. Vaccinee samples came from UK trials COV001 and COV002, including a single-blind randomized controlled phase 2/3 trial of AZD1222 (ChAdOx1 nCoV-19) in healthy adults. Trial participant PBMC samples were collected at day 0 and day 28 after the second dose for TCRbeta chain sequencing. The CDR3 regions of human TCRbeta chains were analyzed by immunosequencing. In the original analysis: Repertoire TCRs were matched against a reference library of SARS-CoV-2-specific TCRs generated with the MIRA antigen-specificity platform. Breadth was defined as the fraction of unique TCRs that were SARS-CoV-2-associated. Depth was defined as the fraction of total T cells that were SARS-CoV-2-associated. Using the MIRA data, each spike-specific TCR was mapped to the spike region that the TCR reacts to and placed in a CD4 or CD8 class. Log10-transformed breadth and depth values were compared by one-way ANOVA with Sidak's multiple comparisons tests. The source is immuneACCESS, and TCRdb retained only in-frame sequences with V and J called. Part of the clones is not carried over; for the studies checked, unresolved V genes explain less than half of this, and the remainder is unexplained. The V and J calls and clone size come from that table; D and trimming were worked out from the DNA. This sample lists some 100,000 clones; roughly 89% were detected once. Roughly 7% of the sample is in the top ten clones.

This clone was recorded once. The antigen this receptor binds is unknown. No base quality information exists; no much larger clone differs at one position. Taken from cysteine to phenylalanine, the CDR3 has 14 residues. The read is trimmed to its CDR3 DNA, 42 bases read in frame from base 1. Deletion took 1 base off V and 6 bases off J, with a span of 13 bases between the germline ends. CDR1 is given as KGHSH and CDR2 as LQKENI, both from the germline V gene. This chain is built from TRBV18 and TRBJ2-7; matching of 5 bases hints at TRBD1 as the D gene. The clonotype originates from an adult who received the AZD1222 COVID-19 vaccine. Sequencing was performed on peripheral blood, taken 28 days after the second AZD1222 dose. The DNA sequence is TGTGCCAGCTCACCACGACAGTCAAAGTCCGAGCAGTACTTC. It is translated as CASSPRQSKSEQYF.